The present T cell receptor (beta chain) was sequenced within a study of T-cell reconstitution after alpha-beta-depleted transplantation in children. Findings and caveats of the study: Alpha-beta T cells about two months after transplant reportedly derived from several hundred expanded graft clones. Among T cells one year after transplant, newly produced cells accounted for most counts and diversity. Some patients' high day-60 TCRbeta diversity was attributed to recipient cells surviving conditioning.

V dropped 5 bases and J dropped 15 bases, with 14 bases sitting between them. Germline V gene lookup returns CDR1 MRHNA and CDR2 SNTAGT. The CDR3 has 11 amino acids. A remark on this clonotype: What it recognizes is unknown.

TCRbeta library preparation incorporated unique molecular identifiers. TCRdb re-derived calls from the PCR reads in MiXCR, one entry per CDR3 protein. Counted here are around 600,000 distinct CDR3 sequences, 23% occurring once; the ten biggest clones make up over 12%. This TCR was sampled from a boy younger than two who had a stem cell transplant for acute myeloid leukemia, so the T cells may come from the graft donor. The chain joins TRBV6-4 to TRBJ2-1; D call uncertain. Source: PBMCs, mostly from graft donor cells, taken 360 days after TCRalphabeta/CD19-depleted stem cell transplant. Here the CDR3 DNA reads TGTGCCAGCAGTACATCTAGTTCCCCGTTCTTC. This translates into CASSTSSSPFF.